This passage covers 26 T cell receptor beta chains from one sample sequenced in a study of shared clonotypes between healthy human individuals. It was CD45RO-negative cells, positively selected for CCR7, that made up naive CD8 cells, with terminally differentiated effector memory CD45RA+ cells excluded. Profiling relied on immunoSEQ multiplex PCR, and the TCRdb table lists in-frame clones only, not all of them. The sample has about 800,000 clones; around 96% are singletons. The sequenced sample consisted of naive CD8+ T cells sorted from blood. The receptors were gathered from a man aged 30-40 years in good health.

This clone was recorded only once. The genes are TRBV10-3 and TRBJ2-3; 10 bases agree with TRBD2. The CDR3 has 15 residues. V was pared by 2 bases and J by 2 bases, with 1 base of the junction left unmatched. Germline CDR1 ENHRY, CDR2 SYGVKD. The CDR3 region has the DNA TGTGCCATCAGTGAGACTAGCGGGGCCACAGATACGCAGTATTTT. Translating gives CAISETSGATDTQYF.

As concerns this clone: This specimen includes other DNA sequences encoding the same CDR3. The chain has TRBV27 and TRBJ2-1; 8 bases match TRBD2. Germline trimming cut 3 bases from V and 0 bases from J; bases unmatched to any gene: 1. The CDR3 loop spans 15 amino acids. Germline CDR1 and CDR2: MNHEY and SMNVEV (reference sequence). In nucleotides, the CDR3 is TGTGCCAGCAGTTTGAGCGGGAGCTCCTACAATGAGCAGTTCTTC. Protein: CASSLSGSSYNEQFF.

V is TRBV5-4 and J is TRBJ2-3; D unresolved. The CDR3 is 15 amino acids. Germline CDR1 reads SGHNT; CDR2 reads YYREEE (reference sequence). V gave up 4 bases and J gave up 0 bases, with 12 bases separating them. Here the CDR3 reads CASSLAGRSTDTQYF. CDR3 DNA sequence: TGTGCCAGCAGCCTCGCTGGGCGCAGCACAGATACGCAGTATTTT.

This chain connects TRBV6-1 to TRBJ2-1; 8 bases fit TRBD2. There are 16 residues in the CDR3. V lost 2 bases and J lost 4; bases outside the gene matches: 7. Germline V lookup: CDR1 MNHNS, CDR2 SASEGT. The CDR3 is CASSELTSGAYNEQFF. The CDR3 DNA follows: TGTGCCAGCAGTGAATTAACTAGCGGAGCGTACAATGAGCAGTTCTTC.

A single count supports this clone. The chain has TRBV27 and TRBJ2-7, with 9 bases aligning to TRBD2. The J segment lost 1 base and the V segment lost 11 bases, leaving 12 bases of the junction unmatched. Per germline, CDR1 MNHEY and CDR2 SMNVEV (reference sequence). The CDR3 contains 15 residues. CDR3 in amino acids: CASGGLAGFSYEQYF. In nucleotides, the CDR3 is TGTGCCTCCGGAGGGCTAGCGGGATTTTCCTACGAGCAGTACTTC.

The table lists this clone with a count of one. The chain joins TRBV7-2 to TRBJ2-1; D is ambiguous. The germline V gene encodes CDR1 SGHTA and CDR2 FQGNSA. The CDR3 consists of 16 residues. V was trimmed by 1 base and J by 0 bases, leaving 10 bases between them. The DNA for the CDR3 is TGTGCCAGCAGCTTAGGCAGGCCACACTCCTACAATGAGCAGTTCTTC. This encodes CASSLGRPHSYNEQFF.

The gene calls are TRBV6-5 and TRBJ2-7, with 8 bases fitting TRBD2. Trimming at V came to 6 bases and at J to 6 bases, leaving 10 bases not matched to a gene. Per the germline V gene, CDR1 is MNHEY and CDR2 is SVGAGI. This CDR3 has 14 amino acids. The CDR3 sequence is CASSSVGRGSEQYF. The CDR3, as DNA: TGTGCCAGCAGCTCCGTCGGGAGGGGATCCGAGCAGTACTTC.

J is TRBJ2-3 and V is TRBV4-1; a possible D gene is TRBD1 (6 bases). Germline V gene lookup returns CDR1 MGHRA and CDR2 YSYEKL. The CDR3 spans 15 residues. The V end was cut by 0 bases, the J end by 6 bases, with 13 bases between. CDR3 coding DNA: TGCGCCAGCAGCCAAGAGGGGAAGGGGGTGGATACGCAGTATTTT. Amino acid sequence: CASSQEGKGVDTQYF.

The chain is built from TRBV6-1 and TRBJ1-4; 11 nucleotides agree with TRBD1. The CDR3 contains 14 residues. CDR1 and CDR2 (germline): MNHNS, SASEGT. Trimming removed 4 bases from V and 7 bases from J; junction bases left unmatched: 2. CDR3 in DNA: TGTGCCAGCAGTGCCGGACAGGGGGCTGAAAAACTGTTTTTT. It is translated as CASSAGQGAEKLFF.

V and J are TRBV27 and TRBJ2-5, with D hard to call. The CDR3 is made up of 15 amino acids. V dropped 5 bases and J dropped 1 base, with 14 bases sitting between them. From germline, CDR1 is MNHEY and CDR2 SMNVEV (reference sequence). This CDR3 reads CASSPLLEPQETQYF. The CDR3 DNA follows: TGTGCCAGCAGTCCCCTTCTCGAACCCCAAGAGACCCAGTACTTC.

The V gene is TRBV9, the J gene TRBJ1-1; TRBD1 agrees at 8 bases. V gave up 1 base and J gave up 5 bases; unmatched junction bases: 4. Germline V gene sequence: CDR1 SGDLS, CDR2 YYNGEE. This CDR3 has 14 amino acids. As DNA, the CDR3 is TGTGCCAGCAGCGTACGAGACAGGGGTACTGAAGCTTTCTTT. Translating it yields CASSVRDRGTEAFF.

The chain combines TRBV15 with TRBJ2-1; tentative D call: TRBD1 (5 bases). Germline-derived CDR1 and CDR2 are LNHNV and YYDKDF (reference sequence). The CDR3 covers 12 residues. Trimming pared 4 bases from V and 13 bases from J, leaving 14 bases between. CDR3 coding DNA: TGTGCCACCAGCATTACCGGTCAGGGTCAGTTCTTC. Its protein is CATSITGQGQFF.

The count of this clone is one. V is TRBV18 and J is TRBJ2-7; 9 bases agree with TRBD2. Germline loops: CDR1 KGHSH, CDR2 LQKENI. CDR3 size: 15 residues. Trimming cost V 4 bases and J 2 bases; bases outside gene matches: 6. The CDR3 DNA reads TGTGCCAGCTCACGCCAGCGGGAGGCGGCCTACGAGCAGTACTTC. Its protein product is CASSRQREAAYEQYF.

The chain employs TRBV10-3 and TRBJ2-7; D perhaps matches TRBD1 (5 bases). The CDR3 spans 13 residues. Germline CDR1 reads ENHRY; CDR2 reads SYGVKD. V was clipped by 10 bases and J by 2 bases, with 15 bases between them. The CDR3 reads CATTQGRPYEQYF. CDR3 DNA: TGTGCCACCACTCAGGGTCGTCCCTACGAGCAGTACTTC.

This clone was detected once. The rearrangement links TRBV7-2 to TRBJ2-7; 9 nucleotides align to TRBD2. The CDR3 is made up of 17 amino acids. The ends lost 5 bases at V and 6 bases at J; junction bases unmatched: 17. Germline CDR1 reads SGHTA; CDR2 reads FQGNSA. CDR3 in DNA: TGTGCCAGCAGCCTAACAACCCGTAGCGGGAGTTCGGGCGAGCAGTACTTC. This gives the protein CASSLTTRSGSSGEQYF.

The chain carries TRBV4-2 and TRBJ2-7, with unresolved D. The germline CDR1 and CDR2 sequences are LGHNA and YNFKEQ. Trimming removed 2 bases at V and 5 bases at J, with 13 bases between. The CDR3 length is 14 residues. The CDR3 DNA sequence: TGTGCCAGCAGCCAACCGCGGCCCAACCACGAGCAGTACTTC. Amino acid sequence: CASSQPRPNHEQYF.

The rearrangement links TRBV5-8 to TRBJ2-7; D unresolved. The CDR3 covers 16 residues. Germline lookup yields CDR1 SGHTS and CDR2 YDEGEE. V was pared by 0 bases and J by 0 bases, with 13 bases between. The CDR3 protein is CASSLVGKRSSYEQYF. CDR3 nucleotide sequence: TGTGCCAGCAGCTTGGTAGGAAAACGAAGCTCCTACGAGCAGTACTTC.

The chain couples TRBV11-2 to TRBJ2-7; 7 bases align to TRBD2. In germline, CDR1 is SGHAT, CDR2 FQNNGV. The CDR3 spans 15 residues. The J segment lost 3 bases and the V segment lost 5 bases, leaving 10 bases of the junction unmatched. CDR3 DNA sequence: TGTGCCAGCAGCCCATGGGCTAGCGGACACTACGAGCAGTACTTC. Its translation is CASSPWASGHYEQYF. The complete variable domain, with remaining parts taken from reference TRBV11-2 and TRBJ2-7, reads EAGVAQSPRYKIIEKRQSVAFWCNPISGHATLYWYQQILGQGPKLLIQFQNNGVVDDSQLPKDRFSAERLKGVDSTLKIQPAKLEDSAVYLCASSPWASGHYEQYFGPGTRLTVT.

The rearrangement joins TRBV27 to TRBJ2-3, with 10 bases identical to TRBD2. This CDR3 is 14 amino acids long. Germline V lookup: CDR1 MNHEY, CDR2 SMNVEV (reference sequence). V gave up 3 bases and J gave up 6 bases; unmatched junction bases: 3. The CDR3 loop reads CASSLGSGRDTQYF. CDR3 nucleotides: TGTGCCAGCAGTTTGGGTAGCGGGAGGGATACGCAGTATTTT.

The J gene is TRBJ2-7, the V gene TRBV18; tentatively, D is TRBD2 (5 bases). Germline CDR1 and CDR2: KGHSH and LQKENI. The CDR3 totals 14 residues. Trimming removed 0 bases from V and 3 bases from J, with 9 bases in between. The CDR3 coding sequence is TGTGCCAGCTCACCACCGGGAGTAATCTACGAGCAGTACTTC. It specifies CASSPPGVIYEQYF.

This rearrangement joins TRBV7-9 to TRBJ2-7; possibly TRBD1 for D (6 bases). Germline values: CDR1 SEHNR, CDR2 FQNEAQ (reference sequence). The CDR3 has 16 amino acids. The V end lost 1 base, the J end lost 0 bases, and 13 bases lay between the germline ends. The CDR3 sequence: CASSLDRGQSSYEQYF. In nucleotides, the CDR3 is TGTGCCAGCAGCTTAGATCGGGGACAAAGCTCCTACGAGCAGTACTTC. Based on the CDR3 plus reference TRBV7-9 and TRBJ2-7, the full variable domain is DTGVSQNPRHKITKRGQNVTFRCDPISEHNRLYWYRQTLGQGPEFLTYFQNEAQLEKSRLLSDRFSAERPKGSFSTLEIQRTEQGDSAMYLCASSLDRGQSSYEQYFGPGTRLTVT.

The chain joins TRBV27 to TRBJ2-1; D is perhaps TRBD1 (5 bases). Germline V gene lookup returns CDR1 MNHEY and CDR2 SMNVEV (reference sequence). CDR3 length: 15 residues. Between the trimmed V and J ends, which lost 1 base and 5 bases, there was a span of 12 bases. DNA for the CDR3: TGTGCCAGCAGTTTATGGCAGGGTCTTGACAATGAGCAGTTCTTC. It encodes CASSLWQGLDNEQFF.

V gene TRBV6-5 combines with J gene TRBJ2-3; D unresolved. Germline lookup yields CDR1 MNHEY and CDR2 SVGAGI. Deletions cut 4 bases from V and 6 bases from J, with 8 bases between. This CDR3 has 12 residues. The CDR3 loop reads CASSWGTDTQYF. DNA of the CDR3: TGTGCCAGCAGTTGGGGTACGGATACGCAGTATTTT.

Only one count was recorded for this clone. The V gene is TRBV19, the J gene TRBJ1-2; no clear D gene. Germline CDR1 and CDR2: LNHDA and SQIVND (reference sequence). The V end was cut by 3 bases, the J end by 9 bases, with 11 bases between. The CDR3 runs 12 residues. CDR3 sequence reads: CASSIPPGSYTF. The CDR3 nucleotides read TGTGCCAGTAGTATTCCGCCGGGGAGCTACACCTTC. Combining the CDR3 with reference TRBV19 and TRBJ1-2 gives the whole variable domain DGGITQSPKYLFRKEGQNVTLSCEQNLNHDAMYWYRQDPGQGLRLIYYSQIVNDFQKGDIAEGYSVSREKKESFPLTVTSAQKNPTAFYLCASSIPPGSYTFGSGTRLTVV.

The genes are TRBV30 and TRBJ2-7; 8 nucleotides align to TRBD1. J lost 3 bases, V lost 4 bases, and 11 bases had no gene match. This CDR3 has 15 amino acids. Germline assignment: CDR1 GTSNPN and CDR2 SVGIG (reference sequence). The CDR3 sequence: CAWNPVGRGLYEQYF. The CDR3 region has the DNA TGTGCCTGGAACCCCGTGGGCAGGGGGCTCTACGAGCAGTACTTC.

The chain's CDR3 is CAWSGGILNTEAFF. DNA for the CDR3: TGTGCCTGGAGTGGGGGGATCCTGAACACTGAAGCTTTCTTT. The V call is TRBV30, the J call TRBJ1-1; D is perhaps TRBD1 (5 bases). Trimming cost V 1 base and J 0 bases, with 9 bases left between them. This CDR3 spans 14 amino acids. CDR1 and CDR2 (germline): GTSNPN, SVGIG (reference sequence). The variable domain in full, with the rest retrieved from reference TRBV30 and TRBJ1-1, is SQTIHQWPATLVQPVGSPLSLECTVEGTSNPNLYWYRQAAGRGLQLLFYSVGIGQISSEVPQNLSASRPQDRQFILSSKKLLLSDSGFYLCAWSGGILNTEAFFGQGTRLTVV.